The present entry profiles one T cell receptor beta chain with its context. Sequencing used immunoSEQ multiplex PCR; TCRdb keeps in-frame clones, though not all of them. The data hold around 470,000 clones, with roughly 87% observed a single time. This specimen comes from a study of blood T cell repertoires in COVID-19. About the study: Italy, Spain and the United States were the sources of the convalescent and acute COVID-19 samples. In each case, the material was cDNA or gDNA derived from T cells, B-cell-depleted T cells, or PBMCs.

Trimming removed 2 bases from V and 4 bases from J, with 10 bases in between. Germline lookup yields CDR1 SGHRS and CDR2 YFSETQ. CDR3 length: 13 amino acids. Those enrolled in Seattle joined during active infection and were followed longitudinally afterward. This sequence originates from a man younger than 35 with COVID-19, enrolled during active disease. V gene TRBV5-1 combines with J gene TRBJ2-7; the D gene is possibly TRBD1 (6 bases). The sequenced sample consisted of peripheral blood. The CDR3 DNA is TGCGCCAGCAGCTTAAGGACAGCATACGAGCAGTACTTC. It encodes CASSLRTAYEQYF.